This T cell receptor beta chain was obtained from a study of blood T cell repertoires in COVID-19. There are 20 residues in the CDR3. Trimming pared 0 bases from V and 4 bases from J, leaving 27 bases between. Germline CDR1 and CDR2: SGHAT and FQNNGV. Authors' data handling: Reference gene primer amplification yielded estimated nucleated cell counts. Libraries were prepared by immunoSEQ multiplex PCR; TCRdb keeps only in-frame clonotypes and omits some of them. V and J calls and clone size follow that table, whereas D and trimming were derived from the DNA. Altogether more than 120,000 clones are present, approximately 88% being singletons, with the ten largest covering around 26%.

Sequencing was performed on peripheral blood. This clonotype was obtained from a human donor in a cohort sampled during active COVID-19. This chain links TRBV11-2 with TRBJ1-2, with TRBD1 as a possible D gene (5 bases). The CDR3 nucleotides are TGTGCCAGCAGCTTAGATAACAGGACACTCTTAGCTAGATCCTCCTATGGCTACACCTTC. Encoded protein: CASSLDNRTLLARSSYGYTF. Full variable domain (rest looked up from reference TRBV11-2 and TRBJ1-2): EAGVAQSPRYKIIEKRQSVAFWCNPISGHATLYWYQQILGQGPKLLIQFQNNGVVDDSQLPKDRFSAERLKGVDSTLKIQPAKLEDSAVYLCASSLDNRTLLARSSYGYTFGSGTRLTVV.